Below are 19 T cell receptor beta chains sequenced from a single sample in a study of blood T cell repertoires in COVID-19 (TCRdb year 2020). Preparation of the library involved the immunoSEQ multiplex PCR assay. TCRdb provides this immuneACCESS table in a form limited to in-frame rearrangements. Some clones are lacking; in checked studies, under half of them reflect an unresolved V gene, and why the rest are absent is not known. Across this sample there are fewer than 400,000 clones, with 70% to 90% seen only once. About 3% of the sample lies in the top ten. What was sequenced was peripheral blood. These receptor sequences come from a human donor in a cohort sampled during active COVID-19.

CDR3 coding DNA: TGTGCCAGCAGCCATCTCCAGCGGGGGGGCGAGGACAATGAGCAGTTCTTC. This sequence encodes CASSHLQRGGEDNEQFF. This chain uses TRBV7-2 with TRBJ2-1, with 10 bases aligning to TRBD2. V was pared by 5 bases and J by 5 bases, with 12 bases of the junction left unmatched. This CDR3 contains 17 residues. Germline loops: CDR1 SGHTA, CDR2 FQGNSA.

The chain has TRBV25-1 and TRBJ2-1, with 10 nucleotides matching TRBD2. The V gene's germline CDR1 is MGHDK and CDR2 SYGVNS. The CDR3 covers 14 residues. Trimming removed 8 bases from V and 6 bases from J; junction bases left unmatched: 7. This chain's CDR3 is CASRSGRRSNEQFF. CDR3 nucleotides: TGTGCCAGCCGTAGCGGGAGGAGGAGCAATGAGCAGTTCTTC.

This chain connects TRBV5-6 to TRBJ2-6; maybe TRBD2 (6 bases). Germline values: CDR1 SGHDT, CDR2 YYEEEE. This CDR3 comprises 17 residues. V was cut by 4 bases and J by 1 base, with 15 bases left in between. The DNA of the CDR3 is TGTGCCAGCAGCCCGCTCGGGGGTGGTTCTGGGGCCAACGTCCTGACTTTC. Protein: CASSPLGGGSGANVLTF. Full variable domain (rest looked up from reference TRBV5-6 and TRBJ2-6): DAGVTQSPTHLIKTRGQQVTLRCSPKSGHDTVSWYQQALGQGPQFIFQYYEEEERQRGNFPDRFSGHQFPNYSSELNVNALLLGDSALYLCASSPLGGGSGANVLTFGAGSRLTVL.

This chain joins TRBV7-9 and TRBJ2-3, with a weak D call TRBD2 (6 bases). Looked up from germline, CDR1 is SEHNR and CDR2 is FQNEAQ (reference sequence). The CDR3 runs 18 residues. V lost 4 bases to trimming and J lost 6 bases, with 26 bases between them. CDR3: CASSSIPGDRGKFDTQYF. For the CDR3, the DNA is TGTGCCAGCAGCTCGATACCCGGCGATCGGGGGAAATTCGATACGCAGTATTTT.

The CDR3 coding sequence is TGTGCCAGCAGCGTCCTGGTTGCTAGCGGTACAGATACGCAGTATTTT. It translates to CASSVLVASGTDTQYF. The chain combines TRBV7-2 with TRBJ2-3; TRBD2 aligns across 7 bases. Germline loops: CDR1 SGHTA, CDR2 FQGNSA. The CDR3 sequence is 16 residues long. V dropped 5 bases and J dropped 3; count of bases not matched to a gene: 11.

The chain is built from TRBV2 and TRBJ1-5, with a possible D match to TRBD1 (6 bases). CDR1 SNHLY and CDR2 FYNNEI come from the germline V gene. V lost 6 bases, J lost 7 bases, and 19 bases lay in between. The CDR3 is 15 residues long. The DNA for the CDR3 is TGTGCCAGCAGGGCACAACAGGGAACGGGGCAGCCCCAGCATTTT. Translating gives CASRAQQGTGQPQHF.

This chain's CDR3 is CAWSLSDPSYDSNQPQHF. Written as DNA, the CDR3 is TGTGCCTGGAGTCTCTCCGACCCAAGTTATGACTCAAATCAGCCCCAGCATTTT. This chain joins TRBV30 and TRBJ1-5; D remains unclear. Germline V CDR1 and CDR2: GTSNPN, SVGIG (reference sequence). Trimming took 2 bases from V and 4 from J, leaving 24 bases between them. The CDR3 has 18 amino acids.

This clone came up once. The chain uses TRBV30 and TRBJ1-1; possibly TRBD1 for D (5 bases). V lost 4 bases and J lost 3, with 21 bases in between. Germline V gene data show CDR1 as GTSNPN and CDR2 as SVGIG (reference sequence). CDR3 size: 16 residues. Written as DNA, the CDR3 is TGTGCCTGGATCCCGTTAACAGGTCGGGGGTACACTGAAGCTTTCTTT. Translation: CAWIPLTGRGYTEAFF.

The V call is TRBV5-1, the J call TRBJ1-3; D gene uncertain. V lost 2 bases and J lost 0, with 9 bases in between. Germline CDR1 is SGHRS and CDR2 is YFSETQ. This CDR3 has 15 residues. The CDR3 sequence is CASSLQPYSGNTIYF. The CDR3 coding sequence is TGCGCCAGCAGCTTACAGCCCTACTCTGGAAACACCATATATTTT.

The chain joins TRBV19 to TRBJ1-5; D may be TRBD1 (6 bases). Trimming took off 6 bases at V and 0 bases at J, with 15 bases between the two ends. This CDR3 comprises 16 residues. Germline V gene lookup returns CDR1 LNHDA and CDR2 SQIVND (reference sequence). Here the CDR3 reads CASSTEGGYSNQPQHF. Written as DNA, the CDR3 is TGTGCCAGTAGCACTGAGGGGGGGTATAGCAATCAGCCCCAGCATTTT.

This clone was counted a few times. CDR3 residues: CASSRDRERNYGYTF. CDR3 DNA: TGTGCCAGCTCACGGGACAGGGAGAGGAACTATGGCTACACCTTC. This chain uses TRBV18 with TRBJ1-2, with 9 bases fitting TRBD1. This CDR3 region has 15 residues. Germline V gene data show CDR1 as KGHSH and CDR2 as LQKENI. Unmatched junction bases numbered 5, after V lost 4 bases and J lost 2 bases.

The chain links TRBV6-1 to TRBJ1-5; the match to TRBD1 covers 7 bases. This CDR3 has 16 amino acids. With 3 bases clipped from V and 6 bases from J, the junction kept 11 bases outside the gene matches. Germline-derived CDR1 and CDR2 are MNHNS and SASEGT. CDR3 loop: CASSDRRGLRSQPQHF. The CDR3 DNA reads TGTGCCAGCAGTGACCGAAGGGGGCTACGGAGTCAGCCCCAGCATTTT.

The rearrangement links TRBV19 to TRBJ2-5, with D unclear. Germline V gives CDR1 LNHDA, CDR2 SQIVND (reference sequence). V was clipped by 5 bases and J by 5 bases, with 12 bases between them. The CDR3 totals 13 residues. Here the CDR3 DNA reads TGTGCCAGTAGTCCTAATAACGGGGAGACCCAGTACTTC. Its translation: CASSPNNGETQYF.

This clone was recorded only once. V and J are TRBV5-6 and TRBJ2-3; D not certain. CDR1 is SGHDT, CDR2 YYEEEE, per germline. This CDR3 spans 12 amino acids. The V end was cut by 4 bases, the J end by 4 bases, with 7 bases between. The CDR3 DNA reads TGTGCCAGCAGCCAGGCGTCAGATACGCAGTATTTT. It encodes CASSQASDTQYF. Drawing the rest from reference TRBV5-6 and TRBJ2-3, the complete variable domain is DAGVTQSPTHLIKTRGQQVTLRCSPKSGHDTVSWYQQALGQGPQFIFQYYEEEERQRGNFPDRFSGHQFPNYSSELNVNALLLGDSALYLCASSQASDTQYFGPGTRLTVL.

The rearrangement joins TRBV4-1 to TRBJ2-4; 7 bases are a match to TRBD1. The junction had 10 bases not matched to a gene; V was cut back by 4 bases and J by 4 bases. The CDR3 sequence is 16 residues long. Germline V gene data show CDR1 as MGHRA and CDR2 as YSYEKL. The CDR3 loop is CASSLGSGTDKNIQYF. CDR3 DNA: TGCGCCAGCAGCCTTGGTTCCGGGACAGATAAAAACATTCAGTACTTC.

This chain uses TRBV2 with TRBJ2-7, with D unresolved. Per germline, CDR1 SNHLY and CDR2 FYNNEI. Trimming stripped 4 bases from V and 4 bases from J, with 14 bases between. The CDR3 is made up of 14 amino acids. CDR3 in DNA: TGTGCCAGCAGTGTTCGAGGTCTTCAGTACGAGCAGTACTTC. Amino acids: CASSVRGLQYEQYF. Combining the CDR3 with reference TRBV2 and TRBJ2-7 gives the whole variable domain EPEVTQTPSHQVTQMGQEVILRCVPISNHLYFYWYRQILGQKVEFLVSFYNNEISEKSEIFDDQFSVERPDGSNFTLKIRSTKLEDSAMYFCASSVRGLQYEQYFGPGTRLTVT.

The chain combines TRBV7-9 with TRBJ2-3; 11 positions agree with TRBD1. The V and J ends lost 5 bases and 4 bases, in that order; junction bases with no gene match: 5. Looked up from germline, CDR1 is SEHNR and CDR2 is FQNEAQ (reference sequence). The CDR3 is 15 amino acids. This chain's CDR3 is CASSPRDRGSDTQYF. The CDR3 bases are TGTGCCAGCAGCCCCCGGGACAGGGGGTCAGATACGCAGTATTTT.

The gene calls are TRBV6-6 and TRBJ1-1, with a tentative D call TRBD1 (5 bases). From germline, CDR1 is MNHNY and CDR2 SVGAGI (reference sequence). V was shortened by 7 bases and J by 3 bases, with 9 bases between the two germline ends. This CDR3 is 12 amino acids long. The chain's CDR3 is CASNNRYTEAFF. The CDR3 DNA follows: TGTGCCAGCAACAACAGGTACACTGAAGCTTTCTTT.

V gene TRBV5-1 combines with J gene TRBJ2-7; 8 bases line up with TRBD2. V lost 1 base to trimming and J lost 4 bases; unmatched junction nucleotides: 4. Germline V CDR1 and CDR2: SGHRS, YFSETQ. The CDR3 spans 14 residues. Written as DNA, the CDR3 is TGCGCCAGCAGCTTGACTAGCGGAAAATACGAGCAGTACTTC. Amino acid sequence: CASSLTSGKYEQYF.